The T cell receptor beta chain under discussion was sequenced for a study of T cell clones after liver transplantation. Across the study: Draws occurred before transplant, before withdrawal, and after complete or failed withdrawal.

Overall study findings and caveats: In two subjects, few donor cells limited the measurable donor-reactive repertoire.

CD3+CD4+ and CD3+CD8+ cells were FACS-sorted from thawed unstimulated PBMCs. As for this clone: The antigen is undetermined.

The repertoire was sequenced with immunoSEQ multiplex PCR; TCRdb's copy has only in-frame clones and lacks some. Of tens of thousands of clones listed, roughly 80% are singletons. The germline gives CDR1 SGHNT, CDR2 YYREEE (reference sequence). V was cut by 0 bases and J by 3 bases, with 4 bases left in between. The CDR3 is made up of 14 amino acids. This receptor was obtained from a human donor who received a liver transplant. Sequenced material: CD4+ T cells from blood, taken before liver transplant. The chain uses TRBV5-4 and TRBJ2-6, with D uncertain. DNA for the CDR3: TGTGCCAGCAGCTTGGGGAATGGGGCCAACGTCCTGACTTTC. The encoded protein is CASSLGNGANVLTF.